This T cell receptor (beta chain) is from a study of blood T cell repertoires in COVID-19. At the level of the study: PBMCs, B-cell-depleted T cells, or T cells were the source of the cDNA or gDNA that made up the material.

This CDR3 has 16 residues. J lost 0 bases, V lost 6 bases, and 9 bases had no gene match. Germline loops: CDR1 LNHDA, CDR2 SQIVND (reference sequence). As processed by the authors: Nucleated cell counts were estimated from reference gene primer amplification. Generated by immunoSEQ multiplex PCR, the TCRdb table keeps only in-frame clones and is missing some. The V and J calls and the clone size are those of that table, but D and trimming were determined from the DNA. In the table there are about 200,000 clones, about 85% of which are singletons. The study drew participants aged about 18 to 95 years from approximately 23 US areas.

The chain recombines TRBV19 with TRBJ2-7; 9 bases line up with TRBD1. The TCR was taken from a man aged 35 to 55 who had recovered from COVID-19. The sequenced sample consisted of PBMCs or T cells enriched from blood (not recorded which). This CDR3 is CASSSPTGGSSYEQYF. The CDR3 DNA follows: TGTGCCAGTAGCTCCCCGACAGGGGGTAGCTCCTACGAGCAGTACTTC.